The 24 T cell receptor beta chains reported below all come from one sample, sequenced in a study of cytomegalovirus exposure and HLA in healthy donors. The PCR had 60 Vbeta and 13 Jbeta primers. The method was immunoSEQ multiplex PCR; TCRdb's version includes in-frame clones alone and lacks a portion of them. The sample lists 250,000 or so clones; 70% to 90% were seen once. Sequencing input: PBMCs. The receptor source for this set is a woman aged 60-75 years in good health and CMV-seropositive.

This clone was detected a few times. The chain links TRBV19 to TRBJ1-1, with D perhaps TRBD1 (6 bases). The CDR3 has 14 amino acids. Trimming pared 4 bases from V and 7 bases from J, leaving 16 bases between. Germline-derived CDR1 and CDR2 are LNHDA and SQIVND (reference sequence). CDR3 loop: CASSTRGGAGEAFF. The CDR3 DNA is TGTGCCAGTAGTACCCGAGGGGGGGCGGGTGAAGCTTTCTTT.

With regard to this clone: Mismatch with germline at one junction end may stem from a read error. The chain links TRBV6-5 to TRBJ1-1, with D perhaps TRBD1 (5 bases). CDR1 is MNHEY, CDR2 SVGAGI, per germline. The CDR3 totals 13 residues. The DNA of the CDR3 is TGTGCCATCAGTGGGGACTTACGGACTGAAGCTTTCTTT. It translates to CAISGDLRTEAFF.

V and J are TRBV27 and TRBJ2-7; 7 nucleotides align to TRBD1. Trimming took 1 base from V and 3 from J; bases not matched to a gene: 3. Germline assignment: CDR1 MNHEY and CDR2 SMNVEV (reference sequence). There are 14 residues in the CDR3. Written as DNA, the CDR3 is TGTGCCAGCAGTTTATTCGACAGGGTCTACGAGCAGTACTTC. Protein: CASSLFDRVYEQYF.

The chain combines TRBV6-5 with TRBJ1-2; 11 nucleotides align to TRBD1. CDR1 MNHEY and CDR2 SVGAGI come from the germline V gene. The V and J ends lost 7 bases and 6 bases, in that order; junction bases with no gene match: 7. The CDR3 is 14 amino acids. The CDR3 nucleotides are TGTGCCAGCACCCGGACAGGGGGCAGCGATGGCTACACCTTC. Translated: CASTRTGGSDGYTF.

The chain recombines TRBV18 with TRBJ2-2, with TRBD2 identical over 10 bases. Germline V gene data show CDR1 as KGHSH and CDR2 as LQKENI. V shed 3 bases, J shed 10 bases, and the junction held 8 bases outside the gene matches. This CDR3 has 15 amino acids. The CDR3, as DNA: TGTGCCAGCTCACCGGACGCTAGCGGGAGAGTGGAGCTGTTTTTT. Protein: CASSPDASGRVELFF.

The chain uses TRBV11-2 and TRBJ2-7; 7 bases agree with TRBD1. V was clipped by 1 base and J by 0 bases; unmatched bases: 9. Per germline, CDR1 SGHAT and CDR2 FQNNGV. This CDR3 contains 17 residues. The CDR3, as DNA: TGTGCCAGCAGCTTAGCCCCCGACAGGGTATCCTCCTACGAGCAGTACTTC. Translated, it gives CASSLAPDRVSSYEQYF.

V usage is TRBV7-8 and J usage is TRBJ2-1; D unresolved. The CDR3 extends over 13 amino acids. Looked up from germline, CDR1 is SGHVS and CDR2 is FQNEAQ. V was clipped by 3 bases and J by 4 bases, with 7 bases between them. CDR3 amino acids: CASSFSQYNEQFF. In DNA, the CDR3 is TGTGCCAGCAGCTTCTCCCAGTACAATGAGCAGTTCTTC.

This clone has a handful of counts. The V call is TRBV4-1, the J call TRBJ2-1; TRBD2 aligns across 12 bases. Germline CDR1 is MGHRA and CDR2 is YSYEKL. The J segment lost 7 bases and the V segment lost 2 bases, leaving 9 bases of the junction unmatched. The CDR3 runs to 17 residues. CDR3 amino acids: CASSQPRTSGKGNEQFF. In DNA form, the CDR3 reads TGCGCCAGCAGCCAACCTCGGACTAGCGGGAAGGGGAATGAGCAGTTCTTC.

CDR3 nucleotide sequence: TGTGCCAGCAGTAGCCCCTCGGTGAACACTGAAGCTTTCTTT. Translating it yields CASSSPSVNTEAFF. This sequence joins TRBV6-1 and TRBJ1-1; D is unclear. From germline, CDR1 is MNHNS and CDR2 SASEGT. Trimming took off 5 bases at V and 0 bases at J, with 10 bases between the two ends. CDR3 length equals 14 residues.

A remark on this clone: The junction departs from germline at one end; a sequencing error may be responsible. The CDR3 is CSVPRSSGKFGSTIYF. In DNA, the CDR3 is TGCAGCGTACCCCGCAGCTCAGGGAAGTTTGGAAGCACCATATATTTT. J is TRBJ1-3 and V is TRBV29-1; D possibly corresponds to TRBD1 (5 bases). Germline V lookup: CDR1 SQVTM, CDR2 ANQGSEA. The length of the CDR3 is 16 residues. The variable domain in full, with the rest retrieved from reference TRBV29-1 and TRBJ1-3, is SAVISQKPSRDICQRGTSLTIQCQVDSQVTMMFWYRQQPGQSLTLIATANQGSEATYESGFVIDKFPISRPNLTFSTLTVSNMSPEDSSIYLCSVPRSSGKFGSTIYFGEGSWLTVV.

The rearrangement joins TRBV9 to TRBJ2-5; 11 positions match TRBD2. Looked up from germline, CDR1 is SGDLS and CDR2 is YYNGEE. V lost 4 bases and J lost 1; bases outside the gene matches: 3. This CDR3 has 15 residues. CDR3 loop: CASSSLAGAQETQYF. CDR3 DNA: TGTGCCAGCAGCTCACTAGCGGGAGCCCAAGAGACCCAGTACTTC.

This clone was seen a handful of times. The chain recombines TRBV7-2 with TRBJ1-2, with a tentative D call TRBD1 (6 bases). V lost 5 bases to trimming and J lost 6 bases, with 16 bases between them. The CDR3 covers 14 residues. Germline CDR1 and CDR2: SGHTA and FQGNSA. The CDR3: CASSPPQGWDGYTF. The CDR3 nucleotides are TGTGCCAGCAGCCCCCCTCAGGGGTGGGATGGCTACACCTTC.

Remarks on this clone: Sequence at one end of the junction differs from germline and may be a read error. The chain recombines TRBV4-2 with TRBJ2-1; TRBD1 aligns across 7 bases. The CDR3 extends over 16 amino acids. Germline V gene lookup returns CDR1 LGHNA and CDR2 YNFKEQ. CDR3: CASRQDFTGQGDEQFF. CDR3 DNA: TGTGCCAGCAGACAAGATTTTACGGGGCAGGGGGATGAGCAGTTCTTC.

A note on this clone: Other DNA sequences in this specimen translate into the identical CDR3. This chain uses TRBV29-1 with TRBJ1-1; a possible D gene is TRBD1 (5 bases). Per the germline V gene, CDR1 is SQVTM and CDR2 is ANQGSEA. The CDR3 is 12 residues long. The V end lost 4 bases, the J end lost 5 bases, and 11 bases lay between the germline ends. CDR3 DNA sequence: TGCAGCGTTGTCAGGGAGGGAACTGAAGCTTTCTTT. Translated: CSVVREGTEAFF.

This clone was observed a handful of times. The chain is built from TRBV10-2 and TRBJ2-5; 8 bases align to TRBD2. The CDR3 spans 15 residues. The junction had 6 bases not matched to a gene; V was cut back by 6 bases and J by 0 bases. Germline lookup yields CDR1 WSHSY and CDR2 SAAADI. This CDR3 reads CASRRAGGHQETQYF. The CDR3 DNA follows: TGCGCCAGCAGAAGGGCGGGGGGCCACCAAGAGACCCAGTACTTC.

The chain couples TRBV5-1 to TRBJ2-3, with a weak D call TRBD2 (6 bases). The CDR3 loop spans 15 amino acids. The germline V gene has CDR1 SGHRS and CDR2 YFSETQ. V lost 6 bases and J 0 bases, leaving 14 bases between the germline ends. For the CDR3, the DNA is TGCGCCAGCACCCTAGCGAGGACTAGCACAGATACGCAGTATTTT. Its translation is CASTLARTSTDTQYF.

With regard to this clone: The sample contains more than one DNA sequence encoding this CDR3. This CDR3 is CASSEPGTYEQYF. The CDR3 DNA sequence: TGCGCCAGCAGTGAACCGGGAACCTACGAGCAGTACTTC. The rearrangement joins TRBV10-2 to TRBJ2-7; D might be TRBD2 (5 bases). V lost 3 bases and J 2 bases, leaving 8 bases between the germline ends. Per germline, CDR1 WSHSY and CDR2 SAAADI. The CDR3 length is 13 residues.

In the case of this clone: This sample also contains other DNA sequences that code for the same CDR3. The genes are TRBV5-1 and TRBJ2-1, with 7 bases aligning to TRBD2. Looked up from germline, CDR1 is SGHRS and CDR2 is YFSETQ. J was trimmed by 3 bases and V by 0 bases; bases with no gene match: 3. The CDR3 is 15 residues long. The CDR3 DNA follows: TGCGCCAGCAGCTTGGTGGGCGGGAGCTACAATGAGCAGTTCTTC. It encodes CASSLVGGSYNEQFF.

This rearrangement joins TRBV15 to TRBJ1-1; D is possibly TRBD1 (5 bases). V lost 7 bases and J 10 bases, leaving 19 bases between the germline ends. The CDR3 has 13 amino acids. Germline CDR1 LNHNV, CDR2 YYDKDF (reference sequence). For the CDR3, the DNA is TGTGCCACCACAGCGGGCGGGGGGGATGGAGCTTTCTTT. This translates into CATTAGGGDGAFF.

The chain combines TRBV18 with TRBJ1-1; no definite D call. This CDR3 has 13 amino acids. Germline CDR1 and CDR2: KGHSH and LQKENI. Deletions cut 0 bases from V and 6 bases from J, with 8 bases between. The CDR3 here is CASSPPYYAEAFF. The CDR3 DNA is TGTGCCAGCTCACCACCATACTACGCTGAAGCTTTCTTT.

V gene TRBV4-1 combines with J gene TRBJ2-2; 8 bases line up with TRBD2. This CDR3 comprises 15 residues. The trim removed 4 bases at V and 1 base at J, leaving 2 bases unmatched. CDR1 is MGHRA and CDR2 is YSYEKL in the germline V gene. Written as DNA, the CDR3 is TGCGCCAGCAGCCTAGCGGGACTGAACACCGGGGAGCTGTTTTTT. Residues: CASSLAGLNTGELFF.

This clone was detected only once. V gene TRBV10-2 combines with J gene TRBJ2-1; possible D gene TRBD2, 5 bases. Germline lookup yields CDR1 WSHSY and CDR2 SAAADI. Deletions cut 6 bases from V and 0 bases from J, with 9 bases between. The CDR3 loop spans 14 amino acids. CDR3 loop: CASRSGDSYNEQFF. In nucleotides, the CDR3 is TGCGCCAGCAGGAGCGGTGACTCCTACAATGAGCAGTTCTTC.

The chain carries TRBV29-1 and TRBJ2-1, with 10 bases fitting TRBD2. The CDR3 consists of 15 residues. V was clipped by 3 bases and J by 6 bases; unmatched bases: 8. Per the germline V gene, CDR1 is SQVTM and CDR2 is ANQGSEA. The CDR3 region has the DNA TGCAGCGTTGACCCTAGCGGGAGCTGGGCCAATGAGCAGTTCTTC. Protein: CSVDPSGSWANEQFF.

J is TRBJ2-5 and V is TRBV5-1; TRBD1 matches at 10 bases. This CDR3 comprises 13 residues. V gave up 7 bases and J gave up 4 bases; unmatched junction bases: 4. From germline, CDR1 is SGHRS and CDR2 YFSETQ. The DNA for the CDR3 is TGCGCCAGCCAATGGACAGGGGGAGAGACCCAGTACTTC. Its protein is CASQWTGGETQYF.